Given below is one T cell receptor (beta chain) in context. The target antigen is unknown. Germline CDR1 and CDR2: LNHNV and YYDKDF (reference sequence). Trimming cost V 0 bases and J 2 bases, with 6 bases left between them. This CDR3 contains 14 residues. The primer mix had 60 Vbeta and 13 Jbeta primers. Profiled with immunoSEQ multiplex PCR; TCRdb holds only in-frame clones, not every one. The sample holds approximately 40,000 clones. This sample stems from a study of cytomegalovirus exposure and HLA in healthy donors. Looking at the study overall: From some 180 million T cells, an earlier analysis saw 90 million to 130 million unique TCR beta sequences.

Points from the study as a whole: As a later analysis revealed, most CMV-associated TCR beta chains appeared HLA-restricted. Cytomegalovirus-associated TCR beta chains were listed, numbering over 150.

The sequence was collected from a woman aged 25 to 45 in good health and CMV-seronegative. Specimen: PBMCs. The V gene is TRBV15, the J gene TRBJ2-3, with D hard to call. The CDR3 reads CATSREQTTDTQYF. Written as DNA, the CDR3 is TGTGCCACCAGCAGAGAACAGACCACAGATACGCAGTATTTT.